Listed below are T cell receptor beta chains from one sample, sequenced in a study of blood T cell repertoires in COVID-19. Profiling relied on immunoSEQ multiplex PCR, and the TCRdb table lists in-frame clones only, not all of them. The data show a few hundred thousand clones, 88% seen once. The sample consisted of peripheral blood. These receptors came from a man aged 65 to 79 with acute or convalescent COVID-19. Both conserved end residues are part of each CDR3. Each record gives: D gene, V gene, clone size, J gene, CDR3 DNA, CDR3 protein. The D gene is left open where the match is weak. Size is stated for part of the rows, as once, few or many counts, or as a class when the clone is expanded.

TRBD2,TRBV4-1,-,TRBJ2-1,TGCGCCAGCAGCCAGGGACTAGCGGGAAATTGGGGCGATGAGCAGTTCTTC,CASSQGLAGNWGDEQFF
TRBD2,TRBV10-3,-,TRBJ2-1,TGTGCCATCAGTGACCCTATACTAGCGCCGGGGTGGGGTGAGCAGTTCTTC,CAISDPILAPGWGEQFF
TRBD1,TRBV5-1,-,TRBJ1-2,TGCGCCAGCAGCTTGTCTCAGGGGGCGGACTATGGCTACACCTTC,CASSLSQGADYGYTF
-,TRBV5-6,-,TRBJ2-7,TGTGCCAGCAGCTTGGCCCGGCAGGGTTCCTACGAGCAGTACTTC,CASSLARQGSYEQYF
TRBD1,TRBV28,once,TRBJ2-5,TGTGCCAGCAGCCGGGACAGGGTCTACTTC,CASSRDRVYF
-,TRBV6-5,-,TRBJ1-3,TGTGCCAGCAGTTACTCGGTTCAGGGAAACACCATATATTTT,CASSYSVQGNTIYF
-,TRBV30,-,TRBJ1-3,TGTGCCTGGAGACTTGCTTCTGGAAACACCATATATTTT,CAWRLASGNTIYF
TRBD2,TRBV9,-,TRBJ2-1,TGTGCCAGCGCCCCGGGGGGGATTTACAATGAGCAGTTCTTC,CASAPGGIYNEQFF
TRBD1,TRBV15,-,TRBJ2-1,TGTGCCACCAGCAGAGAGGGCCCGGGACAGGGGTTCAATGAGCAGTTCTTC,CATSREGPGQGFNEQFF
-,TRBV28,-,TRBJ1-3,TGTGCCAGCAGTTCACCGGGACTCCGATCTGGAAACACCATATATTTT,CASSSPGLRSGNTIYF
TRBD1,TRBV5-6,-,TRBJ1-4,TGTGCCAGCAGCTCGGAATCGACAGGGGGTCGGAATGAAAAACTGTTTTTT,CASSSESTGGRNEKLFF
-,TRBV19,-,TRBJ1-4,TGTGCCAGTAGTAAAGGTGGTGGCAGGGATCATGAAAAACTGTTTTTT,CASSKGGGRDHEKLFF
TRBD1,TRBV9,-,TRBJ2-7,TGTGCCAGCAGCGTAGGTGGGACAGGTTCCTACGAGCAGTACTTC,CASSVGGTGSYEQYF
TRBD1,TRBV10-3,few,TRBJ1-1,TGTGCCATCAGTGACTCAGGGACAGGGAAGCCCGAAGCTTTCTTT,CAISDSGTGKPEAFF
TRBD2,TRBV24-1,-,TRBJ2-1,TGTGCCACCAGTGACCGGTTAGCGGGGTACAATGAGCAGTTCTTC,CATSDRLAGYNEQFF
TRBD1,TRBV27,-,TRBJ1-4,TGTGCCAGCATCACCCGACAGGGCCGTGAAAAACTGTTTTTT,CASITRQGREKLFF
TRBD2,TRBV4-2,-,TRBJ2-7,TGTGCCAGCAGCCAAGGCCGGACTAGTTCTCGCGAGCAGTACTTC,CASSQGRTSSREQYF
-,TRBV7-9,-,TRBJ2-7,TGTGCCAGCAGCTTAGCGCGGGGGCTGGCAGACGAGCAGTACTTC,CASSLARGLADEQYF
-,TRBV5-1,-,TRBJ1-1,TGCGCCAGCAGCTTTCGAGGGGAAGCTTTCTTT,CASSFRGEAFF
-,TRBV11-1,-,TRBJ2-2,TGTGCCAGCAGCCTCCGAGGGTTAGCGAACACCGGGGAGCTGTTTTTT,CASSLRGLANTGELFF
TRBD1,TRBV6-5,-,TRBJ1-1,TGTGCCAGCTGCCTAAGGACAGGGAACACTGAAGCTTTCTTT,CASCLRTGNTEAFF
-,TRBV7-8,once,TRBJ2-1,TGTGCCAGCAGCCCCATGGAGGCCAGGAGCTCCTACAATGAGCAGTTCTTC,CASSPMEARSSYNEQFF
-,TRBV3-1/TRBV3-2,-,TRBJ1-1,TGTGCCAGCAGCCAAAGTCTGGGTGGGGGGACTGAAGCTTTCTTT,CASSQSLGGGTEAFF
-,TRBV11-2,-,TRBJ1-2,TGTGCCAGCAGCCCGGCAGGGGACTATGGCTACACCTTC,CASSPAGDYGYTF
-,TRBV6-5,-,TRBJ1-1,TGTGCCAGCAGCTTTTATCGACAGATGAACACTGAAGCTTTCTTT,CASSFYRQMNTEAFF
-,TRBV4-1,-,TRBJ1-4,TGCGCCAGCAGCCAAGATTTGGCCCTCGGAGGTGAAAAACTGTTTTTT,CASSQDLALGGEKLFF
-,TRBV12-3/TRBV12-4,-,TRBJ1-2,TGTGCCAGCAGGGCCCGGGGGAGCGATGGCTACACCTTC,CASRARGSDGYTF
-,TRBV12-1,few,TRBJ2-7,TGTGCCAGCAGCTTCCGGACAGAAACCTACGAGCAGTACTTC,CASSFRTETYEQYF
TRBD1,TRBV29-1,-,TRBJ2-5,TGCAGCGTCGAGACAGGGGGCCTCGAGACCCAGTACTTC,CSVETGGLETQYF
-,TRBV5-5,-,TRBJ2-1,TGTGCCAGCAGCCCGGTACCTGGTGAGCAGTTCTTC,CASSPVPGEQFF
-,TRBV27,-,TRBJ2-7,TGTGCCAGCAGTTTATCGACACCACCCTACGAGCAGTACTTC,CASSLSTPPYEQYF
-,TRBV19,-,TRBJ2-1,TGTGCCAGTAGTTCGTACAGGTTTAATGAGCAGTTCTTC,CASSSYRFNEQFF
TRBD2,TRBV5-1,-,TRBJ2-5,TGCGCCAGCAGCCGGGGCCTTACTAGCGGGAGACCGGAGACCCAGTACTTC,CASSRGLTSGRPETQYF
TRBD1,TRBV9,-,TRBJ1-3,TGTGCCAGCAGCGGTAGGGAGGGACAGGTCCCTGGAAACACCATATATTTT,CASSGREGQVPGNTIYF
-,TRBV3-1/TRBV3-2,-,TRBJ1-5,TGTGCCAGCAGCCAAGGACGGGGGTTTGGTCAGCCCCAGCATTTT,CASSQGRGFGQPQHF
-,TRBV19,once,TRBJ2-5,TGTGCCAGTAGTACGGGAGAGGGGACCCAGTACTTC,CASSTGEGTQYF
-,TRBV19,-,TRBJ2-7,TGTGCCAGTAGTTCGGGGATCTCCTACGAGCAGTACTTC,CASSSGISYEQYF
TRBD1,TRBV7-3,-,TRBJ2-6,TGTGCCAGCAGCATACAGGGGGCGCTTGGGGCCAACGTCCTGACTTTC,CASSIQGALGANVLTF
TRBD2,TRBV6-5,-,TRBJ2-7,TGTGCCAGCAGTTACCGCGCGGGAGGCTACGAGCAGTACTTC,CASSYRAGGYEQYF
TRBD1,TRBV29-1,-,TRBJ1-1,TGCAGCGTAGCGACAGGGGTGAGCACTGAAGCTTTCTTT,CSVATGVSTEAFF
-,TRBV10-3,-,TRBJ1-1,TGTGCCATCAGTGAGCCAAGAGTCTCGGCTTTCTTT,CAISEPRVSAFF
-,TRBV28,few,TRBJ1-5,TGTGCCAGCAGACCAGAGGCGGGGGTCAATCAGCCCCAGCATTTT,CASRPEAGVNQPQHF
TRBD2,TRBV5-8,-,TRBJ2-1,TGTGCCAGCAGCTTGGCCGGATGGACTAGCGGGAGGAGCTCCTACAATGAGCAGTTCTTC,CASSLAGWTSGRSSYNEQFF
-,TRBV6-5,-,TRBJ2-2,TGTGCCAGTATGAACTTAGTGCTGAACACCGGGGAGCTGTTTTTT,CASMNLVLNTGELFF
-,TRBV11-1,once,TRBJ2-3,TGTGCCAGCAGCTACGCAGCGGAAGATACGCAGTATTTT,CASSYAAEDTQYF
-,TRBV28,-,TRBJ1-2,TGTGCCAGCAGTTCGCCCCCAGTTATTAACTATGGCTACACCTTC,CASSSPPVINYGYTF
-,TRBV12-3/TRBV12-4,-,TRBJ2-1,TGTGCCAGCAGGTTACTAGTTAATGAGCAGTTCTTC,CASRLLVNEQFF
-,TRBV11-2,-,TRBJ2-5,TGTGCCAGCAGCTTACAGATAAGCCGGGGAGAGACCCAGTACTTC,CASSLQISRGETQYF
TRBD1,TRBV6-1,-,TRBJ1-1,TGTGCCAGCAGTGACGGACAGGGGACCTTGAACACTGAAGCTTTCTTT,CASSDGQGTLNTEAFF
TRBD1,TRBV3-1/TRBV3-2,-,TRBJ1-4,TGTGCCAGCAGCCAGCGGGACAGAAATGAAAAACTGTTTTTT,CASSQRDRNEKLFF
TRBD2,TRBV5-1,-,TRBJ2-5,TGCGCCAGCAGCTCCAGCGGGGGCCCGCAAGAGACCCAGTACTTC,CASSSSGGPQETQYF
-,TRBV7-2,-,TRBJ2-3,TGTGCCAGCAGCCGGGGTGACACAGATACGCAGTATTTT,CASSRGDTDTQYF
-,TRBV7-8,-,TRBJ2-7,TGTGCCAGCACCCTGGGGCAGTTAGGGGGGCAGTACTTC,CASTLGQLGGQYF
-,TRBV6-5,-,TRBJ2-3,TGTGCCATCAAGGGAGCGTGGAGCACAGATACGCAGTATTTT,CAIKGAWSTDTQYF
TRBD1,TRBV19,-,TRBJ1-2,TGTGCCAGTAGTAAGTCAGGGGGATACGGCTACACCTTC,CASSKSGGYGYTF